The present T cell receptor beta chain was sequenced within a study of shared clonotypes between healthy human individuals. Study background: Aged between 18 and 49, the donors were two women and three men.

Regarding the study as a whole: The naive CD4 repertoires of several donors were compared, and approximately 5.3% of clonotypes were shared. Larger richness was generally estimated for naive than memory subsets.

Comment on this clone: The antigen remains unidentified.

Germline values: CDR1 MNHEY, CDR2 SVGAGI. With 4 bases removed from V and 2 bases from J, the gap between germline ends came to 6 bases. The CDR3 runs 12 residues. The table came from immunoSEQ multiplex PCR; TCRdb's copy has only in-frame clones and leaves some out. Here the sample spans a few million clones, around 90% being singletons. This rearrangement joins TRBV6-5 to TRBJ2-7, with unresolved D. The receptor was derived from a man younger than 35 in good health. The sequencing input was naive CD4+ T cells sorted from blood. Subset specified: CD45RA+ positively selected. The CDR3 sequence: CASSLQTYEQYF. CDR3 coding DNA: TGTGCCAGCAGTTTGCAGACCTACGAGCAGTACTTC.